This T cell receptor beta chain comes out of a study of blood T cell repertoires in COVID-19 (TCRdb year 2020). Background on the whole study: The collaborator samples originated in the United States, Italy and Spain and spanned the acute and convalescent phases of COVID-19. The prospective study material was composed of cDNA or gDNA derived from T cells, B-cell-depleted T cells, or PBMCs. The dataset comprised deeply sampled blood TCRbeta repertoires from subjects exposed to, actively infected with, or recovered from COVID-19. The repertoires were released in a freely available public database intended as a resource for research on the immune response to SARS-CoV-2. Samples were obtained from the ongoing ImmuneRACE study (first 160 participants) and from over 1,000 subjects provided by 6 global collaborators. Sample metadata almost always included a de-identified subject ID, COVID-19 status, age in years and sex. Where HLA class I and class II types were available, the types were taken from metadata supplied by the sample provider, not from assay-based typing.

Results and caveats for the whole study, not just this receptor: How much clinical and demographic metadata was included differed by source and by participant, and the metadata was provided uncurated.

Each collaborating institution followed its own protocols to collect whole blood in K2EDTA tubes. For TCRbeta analysis, collaborator samples were shipped as frozen whole blood, as isolated PBMCs, or as DNA extracted from either sample type. V gives up 8 bases and J gives up 4 bases, and the segment between their germline ends measures 9 bases. The germline V gene provides CDR1 MDHEN and CDR2 SYDVKM. The CDR3 sequence holds 11 residues, the cysteine and phenylalanine included. Left in the record is the CDR3 DNA by itself, 33 bases read in frame from the first base. TCRbeta CDR3 regions were amplified from genomic DNA by means of the immunoSEQ Assay, a bias-controlled multiplex PCR. Concerning the study's data processing: Nucleated cell counts per sample were estimated from amplification of reference gene primers within the assay. To quantify the absolute abundance of each unique TCRbeta CDR3 rearrangement, sequence reads were collapsed and filtered. For each sample, productive Simpson clonality was calculated as the square root of Simpson's diversity index across productive rearrangements. TCRdb limited this immuneACCESS table to in-frame rearrangements with V and J called. A share of clones is missing; checked studies link under half to unresolved V genes, and the rest is unexplained. That table furnishes V, J and clone size, whereas the DNA furnished D and trimming. In all, the sample holds tens of thousands of clones, and roughly 76% of those were seen once. The ten largest clones add up to 28% of the sample.

This clone turned up a few times. Its antigen remains undetermined. Base qualities were left out, and no much larger clone turns up one base away. The V and J segments used are TRBV28 and TRBJ2-7, and TRBD2 may be the D gene, going by 5 matching bases. This TCR was recovered from a woman aged 70 to 79 with acute or convalescent COVID-19. The sample taken for sequencing was peripheral blood. The DNA reads as follows: TGTGCCAGCGGGAGTAAATACGAGCAGTACTTC. This codes for CASGSKYEQYF.